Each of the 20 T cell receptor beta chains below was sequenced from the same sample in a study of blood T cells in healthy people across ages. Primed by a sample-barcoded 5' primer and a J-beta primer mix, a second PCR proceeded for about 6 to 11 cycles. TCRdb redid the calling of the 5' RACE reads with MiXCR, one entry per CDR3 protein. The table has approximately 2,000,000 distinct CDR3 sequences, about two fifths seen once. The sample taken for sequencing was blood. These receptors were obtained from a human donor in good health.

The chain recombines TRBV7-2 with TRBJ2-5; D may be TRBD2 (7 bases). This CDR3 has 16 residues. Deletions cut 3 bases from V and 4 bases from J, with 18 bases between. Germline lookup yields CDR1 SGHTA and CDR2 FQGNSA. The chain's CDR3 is CASSLIVGGPGETQYF. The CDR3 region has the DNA TGTGCCAGCAGCTTGATAGTGGGGGGGCCGGGAGAGACCCAGTACTTC.

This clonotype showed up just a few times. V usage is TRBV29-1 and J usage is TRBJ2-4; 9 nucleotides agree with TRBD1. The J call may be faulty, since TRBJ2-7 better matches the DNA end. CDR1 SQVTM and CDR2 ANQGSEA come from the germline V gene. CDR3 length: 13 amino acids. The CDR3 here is CSSGSTGGSEQYF. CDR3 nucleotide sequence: TGCAGTAGCGGGTCGACAGGGGGGAGCGAGCAGTACTTC.

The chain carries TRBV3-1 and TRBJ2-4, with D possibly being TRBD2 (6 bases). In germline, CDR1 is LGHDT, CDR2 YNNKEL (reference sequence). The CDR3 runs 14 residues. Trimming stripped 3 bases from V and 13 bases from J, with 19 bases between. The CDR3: CASSHDGHSGEQYF. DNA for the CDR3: TGTGCCAGCAGCCACGACGGACACTCGGGGGAGCAGTACTTC.

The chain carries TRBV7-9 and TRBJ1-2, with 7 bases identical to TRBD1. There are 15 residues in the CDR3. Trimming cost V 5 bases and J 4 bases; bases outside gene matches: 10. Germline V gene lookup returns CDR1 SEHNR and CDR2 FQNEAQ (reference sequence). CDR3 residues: CASSPTTGILYGYTF. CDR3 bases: TGTGCCAGCAGCCCGACGACAGGGATCCTCTATGGCTACACCTTC. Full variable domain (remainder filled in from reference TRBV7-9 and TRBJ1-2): DTGVSQNPRHKITKRGQNVTFRCDPISEHNRLYWYRQTLGQGPEFLTYFQNEAQLEKSRLLSDRFSAERPKGSFSTLEIQRTEQGDSAMYLCASSPTTGILYGYTFGSGTRLTVV.

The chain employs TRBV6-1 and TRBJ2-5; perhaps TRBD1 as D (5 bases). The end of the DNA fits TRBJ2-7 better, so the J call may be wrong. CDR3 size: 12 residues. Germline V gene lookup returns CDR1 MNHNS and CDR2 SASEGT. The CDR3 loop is CASSELQDEQYF. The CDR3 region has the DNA TGTGCCAGCAGTGAACTACAGGACGAGCAGTACTTC.

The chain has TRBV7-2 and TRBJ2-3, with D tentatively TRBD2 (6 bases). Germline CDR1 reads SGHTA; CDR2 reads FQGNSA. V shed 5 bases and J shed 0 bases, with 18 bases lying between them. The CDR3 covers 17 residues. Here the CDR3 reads CASSRNGRGLSTDTQYF. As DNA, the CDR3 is TGTGCCAGCAGCCGGAATGGGCGGGGACTTAGCACAGATACGCAGTATTTT.

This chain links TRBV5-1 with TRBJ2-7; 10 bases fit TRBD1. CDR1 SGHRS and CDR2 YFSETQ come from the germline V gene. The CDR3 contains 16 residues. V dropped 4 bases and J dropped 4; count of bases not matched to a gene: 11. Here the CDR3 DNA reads TGCGCCAGCAGCCCAGATATCGACAGGGGGCTATACGAGCAGTACTTC. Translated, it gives CASSPDIDRGLYEQYF.

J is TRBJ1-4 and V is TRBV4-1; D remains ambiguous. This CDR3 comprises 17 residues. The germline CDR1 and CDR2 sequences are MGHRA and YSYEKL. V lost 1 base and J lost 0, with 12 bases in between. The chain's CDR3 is CASSQGSWDATNEKLFF. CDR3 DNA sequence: TGCGCCAGCAGCCAAGGGTCCTGGGATGCAACTAATGAAAAACTGTTTTTT.

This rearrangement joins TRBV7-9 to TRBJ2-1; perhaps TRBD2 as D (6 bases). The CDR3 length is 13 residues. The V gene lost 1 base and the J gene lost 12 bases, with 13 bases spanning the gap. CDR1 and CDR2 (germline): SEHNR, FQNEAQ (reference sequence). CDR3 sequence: CASSLGSVGGQFF. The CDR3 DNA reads TGTGCCAGCAGCTTAGGATCCGTCGGGGGGCAGTTCTTC.

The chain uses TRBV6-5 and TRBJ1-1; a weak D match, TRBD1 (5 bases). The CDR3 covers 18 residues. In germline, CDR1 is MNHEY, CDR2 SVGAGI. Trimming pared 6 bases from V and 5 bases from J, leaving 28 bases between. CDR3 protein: CASRYEGQYTSPGTEAFF. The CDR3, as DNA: TGTGCCAGCAGATACGAGGGGCAGTATACAAGCCCTGGTACTGAAGCTTTCTTT.

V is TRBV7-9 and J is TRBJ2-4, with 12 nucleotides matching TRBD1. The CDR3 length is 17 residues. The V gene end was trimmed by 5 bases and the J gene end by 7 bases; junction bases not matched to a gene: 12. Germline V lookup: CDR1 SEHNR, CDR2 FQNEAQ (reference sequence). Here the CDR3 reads CASSNRRGTGGGNIQYF. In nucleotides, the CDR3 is TGTGCCAGCAGCAACCGAAGAGGGACAGGGGGCGGGAACATTCAGTACTTC.

In nucleotides, the CDR3 is TGTGCCAGCAGAAACCGGGACAGGGGTCAATACGAGCAGTACTTC. Its translation: CASRNRDRGQYEQYF. The V gene is TRBV12-3 or TRBV12-4, the J gene TRBJ2-7; TRBD1 matches 10 bases. The J segment lost 4 bases and the V segment lost 6 bases, leaving 9 bases of the junction unmatched. The length of the CDR3 is 15 residues.

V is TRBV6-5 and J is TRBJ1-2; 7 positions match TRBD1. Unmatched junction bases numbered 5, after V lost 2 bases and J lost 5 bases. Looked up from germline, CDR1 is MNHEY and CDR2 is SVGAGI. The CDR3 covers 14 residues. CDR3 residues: CASSYDRVTYGYTF. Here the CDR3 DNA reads TGTGCCAGCAGTTACGACAGGGTTACTTATGGCTACACCTTC.

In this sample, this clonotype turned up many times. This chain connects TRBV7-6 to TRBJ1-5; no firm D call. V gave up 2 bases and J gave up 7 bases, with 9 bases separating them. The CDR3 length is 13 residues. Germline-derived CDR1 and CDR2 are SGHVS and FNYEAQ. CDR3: CASSLRAGQPQHF. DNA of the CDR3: TGTGCCAGCAGCTTAAGGGCAGGACAGCCCCAGCATTTT.

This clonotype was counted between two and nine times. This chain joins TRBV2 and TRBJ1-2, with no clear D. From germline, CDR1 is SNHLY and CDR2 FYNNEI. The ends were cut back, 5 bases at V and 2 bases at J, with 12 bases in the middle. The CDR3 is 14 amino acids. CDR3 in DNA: TGTGCCAGCAGTCACACCTTCCTAAACTATGGCTACACCTTC. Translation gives CASSHTFLNYGYTF.

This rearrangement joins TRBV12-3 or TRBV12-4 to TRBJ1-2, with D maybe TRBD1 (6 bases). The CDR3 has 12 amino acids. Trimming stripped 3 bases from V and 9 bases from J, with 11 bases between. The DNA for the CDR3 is TGTGCCAGCAGTTTCATAAGGGGGAGCTACACCTTC. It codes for CASSFIRGSYTF.

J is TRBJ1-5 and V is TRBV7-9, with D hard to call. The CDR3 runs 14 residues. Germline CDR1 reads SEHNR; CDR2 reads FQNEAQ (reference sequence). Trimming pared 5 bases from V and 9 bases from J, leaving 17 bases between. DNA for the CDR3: TGTGCCAGCAGCCCACCCCCGGGTCCGGGGCCCCAGCATTTT. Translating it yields CASSPPPGPGPQHF.

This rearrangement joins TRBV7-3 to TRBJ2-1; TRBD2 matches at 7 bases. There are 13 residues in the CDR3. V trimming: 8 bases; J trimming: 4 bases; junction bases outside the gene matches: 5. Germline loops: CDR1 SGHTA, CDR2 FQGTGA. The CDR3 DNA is TGTGCCAGCGGACGGGGGGAATACAATGAGCAGTTCTTC. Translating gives CASGRGEYNEQFF.

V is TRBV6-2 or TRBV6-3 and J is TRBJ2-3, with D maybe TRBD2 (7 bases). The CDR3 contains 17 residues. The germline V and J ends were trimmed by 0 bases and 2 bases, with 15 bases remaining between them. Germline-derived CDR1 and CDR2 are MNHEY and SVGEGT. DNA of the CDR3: TGTGCCAGCAGTTACTCGGGTCCGGGGGGCCACACAGATACGCAGTATTTT. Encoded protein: CASSYSGPGGHTDTQYF.

The CDR3 nucleotides are TGTGCCACCAGCGATCCCGGCGGTGGCTACACCTTC. It codes for CATSDPGGGYTF. V and J are TRBV24-1 and TRBJ1-2; D gene uncertain. Germline lookup yields CDR1 KGHDR and CDR2 SFDVKD. The CDR3 covers 12 residues. The V and J ends lost 7 bases and 7 bases respectively, with 12 bases between them.